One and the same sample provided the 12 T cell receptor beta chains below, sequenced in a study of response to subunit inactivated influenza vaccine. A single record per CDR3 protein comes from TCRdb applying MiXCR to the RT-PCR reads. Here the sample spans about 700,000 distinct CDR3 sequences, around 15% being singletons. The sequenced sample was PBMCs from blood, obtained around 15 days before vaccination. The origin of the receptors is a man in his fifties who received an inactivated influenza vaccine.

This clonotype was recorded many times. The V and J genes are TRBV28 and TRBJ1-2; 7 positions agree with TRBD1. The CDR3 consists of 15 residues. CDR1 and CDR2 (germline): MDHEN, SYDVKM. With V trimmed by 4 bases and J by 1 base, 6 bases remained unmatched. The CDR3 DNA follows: TGTGCCAGCAGTTCCTCCAGGGGGATTAACTATGGCTACACCTTC. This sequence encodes CASSSSRGINYGYTF.

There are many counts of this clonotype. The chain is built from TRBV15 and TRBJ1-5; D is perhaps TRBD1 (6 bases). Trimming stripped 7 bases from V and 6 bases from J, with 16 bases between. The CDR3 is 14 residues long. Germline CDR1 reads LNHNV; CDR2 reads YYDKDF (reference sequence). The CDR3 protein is CATKRGVESQPQHF. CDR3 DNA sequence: TGTGCCACCAAGAGGGGGGTTGAGAGTCAGCCCCAGCATTTT.

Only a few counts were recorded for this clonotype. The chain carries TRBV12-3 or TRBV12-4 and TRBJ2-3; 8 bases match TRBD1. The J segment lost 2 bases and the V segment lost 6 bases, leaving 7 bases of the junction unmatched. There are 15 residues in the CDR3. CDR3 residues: CASRPTGEYTDTQYF. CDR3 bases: TGTGCCAGCAGACCGACAGGGGAGTACACAGATACGCAGTATTTT.

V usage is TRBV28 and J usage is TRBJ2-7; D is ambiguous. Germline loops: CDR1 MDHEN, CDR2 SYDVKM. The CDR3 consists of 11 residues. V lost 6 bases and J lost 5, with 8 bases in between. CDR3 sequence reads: CASRMFHEQYF. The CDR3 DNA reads TGTGCCAGCAGGATGTTCCACGAGCAGTACTTC.

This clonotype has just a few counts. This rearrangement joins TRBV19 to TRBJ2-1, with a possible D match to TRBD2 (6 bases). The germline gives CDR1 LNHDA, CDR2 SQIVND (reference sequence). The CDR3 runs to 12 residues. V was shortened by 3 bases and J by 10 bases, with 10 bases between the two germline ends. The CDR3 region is CASSIVGGEQFF. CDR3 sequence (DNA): TGTGCCAGTAGTATTGTGGGGGGAGAGCAGTTCTTC.

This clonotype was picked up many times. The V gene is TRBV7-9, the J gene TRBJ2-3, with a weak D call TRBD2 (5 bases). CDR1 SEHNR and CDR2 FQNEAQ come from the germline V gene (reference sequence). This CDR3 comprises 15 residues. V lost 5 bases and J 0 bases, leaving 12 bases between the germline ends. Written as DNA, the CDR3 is TGTGCCAGCAGCCAGAGACTAACTAGCACAGATACGCAGTATTTT. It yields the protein CASSQRLTSTDTQYF.

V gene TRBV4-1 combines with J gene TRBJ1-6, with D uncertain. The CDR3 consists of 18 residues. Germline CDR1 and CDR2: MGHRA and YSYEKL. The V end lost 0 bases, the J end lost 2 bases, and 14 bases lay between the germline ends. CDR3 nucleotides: TGCGCCAGCAGCCAAGATGAGAGGGTGCAGCCCTATAATTCACCCCTCCACTTT. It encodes CASSQDERVQPYNSPLHF.

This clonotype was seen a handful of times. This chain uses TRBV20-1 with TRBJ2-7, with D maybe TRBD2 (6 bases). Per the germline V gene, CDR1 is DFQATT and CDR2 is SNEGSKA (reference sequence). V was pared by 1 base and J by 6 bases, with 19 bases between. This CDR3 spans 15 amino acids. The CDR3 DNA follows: TGCAGTGCTAGAGTTTTTGCGGGGCTAGCCGGCGAGCAGTACTTC. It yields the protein CSARVFAGLAGEQYF.

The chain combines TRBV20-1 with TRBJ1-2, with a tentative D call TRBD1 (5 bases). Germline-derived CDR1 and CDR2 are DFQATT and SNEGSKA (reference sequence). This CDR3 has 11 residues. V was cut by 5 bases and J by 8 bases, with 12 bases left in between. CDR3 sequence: CSARRDEGYTF. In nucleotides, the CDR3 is TGCAGTGCTCGCCGGGACGAAGGCTACACCTTC.

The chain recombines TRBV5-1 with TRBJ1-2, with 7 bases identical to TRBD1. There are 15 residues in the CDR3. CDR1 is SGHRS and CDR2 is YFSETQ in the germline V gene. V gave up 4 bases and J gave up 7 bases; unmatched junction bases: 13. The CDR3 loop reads CASSRVGTVEGGYTF. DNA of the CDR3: TGCGCCAGCAGCCGCGTCGGGACAGTAGAAGGTGGCTACACCTTC.

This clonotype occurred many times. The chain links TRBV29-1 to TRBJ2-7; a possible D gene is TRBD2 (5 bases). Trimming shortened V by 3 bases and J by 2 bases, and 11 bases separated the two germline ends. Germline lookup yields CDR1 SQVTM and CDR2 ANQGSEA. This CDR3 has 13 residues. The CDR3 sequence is CSVEGGSAYEQYF. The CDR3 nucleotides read TGCAGCGTTGAGGGCGGGTCCGCCTACGAGCAGTACTTC.

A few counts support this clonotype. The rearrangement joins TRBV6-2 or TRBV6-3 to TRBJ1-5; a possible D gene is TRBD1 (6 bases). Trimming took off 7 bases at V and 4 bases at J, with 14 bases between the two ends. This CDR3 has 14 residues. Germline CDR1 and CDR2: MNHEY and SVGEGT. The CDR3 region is CASTKGGRNQPQHF. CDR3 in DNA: TGTGCCAGCACAAAGGGGGGGAGGAATCAGCCCCAGCATTTT.